Given below is one T cell receptor beta chain in context. This clonotype occurred a few times. The clone's antigen remains unknown. Base qualities are missing; no much larger clone stands one base away. The treatment or condition tag for this specimen amounts to: allogeneic hematopoietic cell transplantation with graft depleted of TCRalphabeta T cells and CD19 B cells. Transplant recipients were children who received TCRalphabeta/CD19-depleted allogeneic hematopoietic cell grafts. CDR1 SGHTA and CDR2 FQGNSA were looked up in the germline V gene. The CDR3 runs 17 residues from the cysteine to the phenylalanine. CDR3 DNA is the only sequence kept; it has 51 bases, read in frame from the first base. Clipping removes 3 bases from V and 8 bases from J, with 11 as the unmatched junction base count. To prepare the library, PCR was applied. This sample was sequenced with an Illumina HiSeq 2500. TCR libraries were prepared with molecular barcoding, using unique molecular identifiers to normalize TCRbeta repertoire quantification. The public reads were quality trimmed at Q25 with fastp and then assembled into clones with MiXCR by TCRdb, keeping productive beta chains. Identical CDR3 proteins give one entry, which carries the most common genes and DNA. The sample has hundreds of thousands of distinct CDR3 sequences on record, roughly a tenth of them singletons. Together, the top ten hold 28% of the sample.

This entry comes from a study of T-cell reconstitution after alpha-beta-depleted transplantation in children (dated by TCRdb to the mid-2010s). Background on the whole study: T-cell immune reconstitution after TCRalphabeta/CD19-depleted allogeneic hematopoietic cell transplantation in children was quantitatively tracked in the study by means of TCR repertoire profiling.

Results and caveats for the whole study, not just this receptor: The apparently early recovery of alphabetaT-cell counts about two months after transplant reportedly depended on only several hundred rapidly expanded clones that came from non-depleted graft cells. In some patients, the high TCRbeta diversity seen at day 60 was put down to recipient T cells and intrathymic progenitors that had survived conditioning. Over subsequent months, a decline in hyperexpanded clone frequencies was noted, and after one year, T-cell counts and TCRbeta diversity were mostly ascribed to newly produced T cells.

The sequences come from PBMCs, collected before TCRalphabeta/CD19-depleted stem cell transplant. The chain is encoded by TRBV7-2 joined to TRBJ2-1, and 12 bases in between align with TRBD2. This TCR derives from a child under two years old with acute myeloid leukemia, due to receive a stem cell transplant. CDR3 protein: CASSFLAGGPGRDEQFF. The DNA reads TGTGCCAGCAGCTTCCTAGCGGGAGGGCCGGGTCGAGATGAGCAGTTCTTC. Full variable domain (CDR3 extended with the reference TRBV7-2 and TRBJ2-1 proteins): GAGVSQSPSNKVTEKGKDVELRCDPISGHTALYWYRQSLGQGLEFLIYFQGNSAPDKSGLPSDRFSAERTGGSVSTLTIQRTQQEDSAVYLCASSFLAGGPGRDEQFFGPGTRLTVL.